Each of the 20 T cell receptor beta chains below was sequenced from the same sample in a study of memory CD4+ T cells and cytomegalovirus serostatus. Single viable CD3+CD4+CD8-CD45RO+ cells were sorted as the memory CD4+ T cells. Some clones are missing from TCRdb's copy, which holds only in-frame ones; the method was immunoSEQ multiplex PCR. The table has 75,000 to 90,000 clones, less than 90% seen once. Sequences were obtained from memory CD4+ T cells from blood. All receptors come from an adult in good health and CMV-seronegative.

The V and J genes are TRBV19 and TRBJ1-2, with a possible D match to TRBD1 (6 bases). This CDR3 has 17 amino acids. V lost 3 bases and J 1 base, leaving 18 bases between the germline ends. Germline V gives CDR1 LNHDA, CDR2 SQIVND (reference sequence). CDR3 region: CASSIGTTGQINYGYTF. DNA of the CDR3: TGTGCCAGTAGTATCGGAACAACAGGACAGATTAACTATGGCTACACCTTC.

This chain uses TRBV28 with TRBJ2-3; 9 bases line up with TRBD2. The trim removed 5 bases at V and 7 bases at J, leaving 10 bases unmatched. The CDR3 length is 15 residues. From germline, CDR1 is MDHEN and CDR2 SYDVKM. This chain's CDR3 is CASSPPGLARYTQYF. The DNA of the CDR3 is TGTGCCAGCAGTCCTCCGGGACTAGCTCGTTATACGCAGTATTTT.

The chain links TRBV11-2 to TRBJ2-1; a possible D gene is TRBD1 (6 bases). Germline V gene data show CDR1 as SGHAT and CDR2 as FQNNGV. V lost 5 bases to trimming and J lost 8 bases, with 13 bases between them. The CDR3 has 13 amino acids. The CDR3 region is CASSRDRSDEQFF. The DNA for the CDR3 is TGTGCCAGCAGCCGAGACAGGTCCGATGAGCAGTTCTTC.

The genes are TRBV5-6 and TRBJ1-6, with D perhaps matching TRBD1 (6 bases). The germline gives CDR1 SGHDT, CDR2 YYEEEE. Trimming stripped 4 bases from V and 7 bases from J, with 9 bases between. The CDR3 consists of 13 residues. In DNA, the CDR3 is TGTGCCAGCAGCCGGACAGAGAATTCACCCCTCCACTTT. As protein: CASSRTENSPLHF. Full variable domain (missing parts from reference TRBV5-6 and TRBJ1-6): DAGVTQSPTHLIKTRGQQVTLRCSPKSGHDTVSWYQQALGQGPQFIFQYYEEEERQRGNFPDRFSGHQFPNYSSELNVNALLLGDSALYLCASSRTENSPLHFGNGTRLTVT.

This chain joins TRBV19 and TRBJ1-2; TRBD1 might be the D (5 bases). Trimming removed 4 bases from V and 4 bases from J, with 16 bases in between. The CDR3 length is 15 residues. Germline loops: CDR1 LNHDA, CDR2 SQIVND (reference sequence). The CDR3 nucleotides are TGTGCCAGTAGTACATCTACAGGACTTTCCTATGGCTACACCTTC. This gives the protein CASSTSTGLSYGYTF.

V usage is TRBV10-3 and J usage is TRBJ2-5; 7 positions agree with TRBD1. Germline assignment: CDR1 ENHRY and CDR2 SYGVKD. V was clipped by 3 bases and J by 4 bases; unmatched bases: 8. The CDR3 totals 15 residues. CDR3 sequence (DNA): TGTGCCATCAGTGAAGGGACAGAGGCAGGAGAGACCCAGTACTTC. Its translation is CAISEGTEAGETQYF.

The rearrangement links TRBV7-3 to TRBJ2-1; D possibly corresponds to TRBD2 (6 bases). This CDR3 has 13 amino acids. V lost 5 bases, J lost 5 bases, and 10 bases lay in between. Per the germline V gene, CDR1 is SGHTA and CDR2 is FQGTGA. CDR3 sequence reads: CASSLAGHNEQFF. CDR3 coding DNA: TGTGCCAGCAGCCTGGCGGGGCACAATGAGCAGTTCTTC. Variable domain in full (rest from reference TRBV7-3 and TRBJ2-1): GAGVSQTPSNKVTEKGKYVELRCDPISGHTALYWYRQSLGQGPEFLIYFQGTGAADDSGLPNDRFFAVRPEGSVSTLKIQRTERGDSAVYLCASSLAGHNEQFFGPGTRLTVL.

This chain connects TRBV2 to TRBJ2-2; D call uncertain. Per the germline V gene, CDR1 is SNHLY and CDR2 is FYNNEI. The CDR3 runs 14 residues. With 1 base removed from V and 4 bases from J, the gap between germline ends came to 7 bases. The CDR3 spells CASSEGISTGELFF. Here the CDR3 DNA reads TGTGCCAGCAGTGAAGGAATAAGCACCGGGGAGCTGTTTTTT.

CDR3 bases: TGTGCCAGCAGTACCATTCAGGGCGACGATCGCAATGAGCAGTTCTTC. As protein: CASSTIQGDDRNEQFF. This chain uses TRBV7-8 with TRBJ2-1; possible D gene TRBD1, 5 bases. V was pared by 6 bases and J by 6 bases, with 21 bases between. The CDR3 is 16 amino acids. In germline, CDR1 is SGHVS, CDR2 FQNEAQ.

The chain joins TRBV5-1 to TRBJ2-1; D is possibly TRBD1 or TRBD2 (6 bases each). CDR3 length: 19 residues. Germline-derived CDR1 and CDR2 are SGHRS and YFSETQ. The V and J ends lost 5 bases and 0 bases respectively, with 24 bases between them. The CDR3 sequence is CASSFDGGTPRSSYNEQFF. Here the CDR3 DNA reads TGCGCCAGCAGTTTCGACGGGGGCACCCCTAGGAGCTCCTACAATGAGCAGTTCTTC.

This clone was picked up one time. The J gene is TRBJ1-2, the V gene TRBV5-1; possibly TRBD1 for D (5 bases). This CDR3 region has 14 residues. Germline values: CDR1 SGHRS, CDR2 YFSETQ. Trimming removed 4 bases from V and 4 bases from J, with 14 bases in between. The CDR3 sequence: CASSPEGPLYGYTF. The CDR3 DNA reads TGCGCCAGCAGCCCGGAGGGGCCGCTCTATGGCTACACCTTC.

V gene TRBV14 combines with J gene TRBJ1-1; 7 bases are shared with TRBD1. Germline V gives CDR1 SGHDN, CDR2 FVKESK. Trimming removed 4 bases from V and 5 bases from J; junction bases left unmatched: 13. The CDR3 is 16 amino acids. The CDR3 here is CASSLYRGTAETEAFF. The DNA for the CDR3 is TGTGCCAGCAGCCTGTACAGGGGAACAGCGGAGACTGAAGCTTTCTTT.

The V and J genes are TRBV5-6 and TRBJ1-5; no clear D. CDR1 SGHDT and CDR2 YYEEEE come from the germline V gene. Trimming stripped 5 bases from V and 2 bases from J, with 5 bases between. The CDR3 extends over 12 amino acids. CDR3 protein: CASSSRNQPQHF. As DNA, the CDR3 is TGTGCCAGCAGTTCCCGCAATCAGCCCCAGCATTTT.

V usage is TRBV5-1 and J usage is TRBJ1-5; D unresolved. Germline V gene lookup returns CDR1 SGHRS and CDR2 YFSETQ. Trimming took 5 bases from V and 7 from J, leaving 10 bases between them. This CDR3 is built from 12 residues. CDR3 in DNA: TGCGCCAGCAGTTTTAGCGGCCAGCCCCAGCATTTT. This translates into CASSFSGQPQHF.

The chain carries TRBV6-4 and TRBJ2-1; 10 bases line up with TRBD1. Germline CDR1 is MRHNA and CDR2 is SNTAGT. This CDR3 comprises 17 residues. The V gene end was trimmed by 2 bases and the J gene end by 6 bases; junction bases not matched to a gene: 10. The CDR3 reads CASSDEGTGVPGNEQFF. DNA for the CDR3: TGTGCCAGCAGTGACGAAGGGACAGGGGTCCCGGGCAATGAGCAGTTCTTC.

This chain links TRBV19 with TRBJ1-3; no clear D gene. Trimming removed 3 bases from V and 0 bases from J, with 12 bases in between. The CDR3 runs 16 residues. CDR1 LNHDA and CDR2 SQIVND come from the germline V gene (reference sequence). The CDR3 DNA follows: TGTGCCAGTAGTATCCCCAGATTCTACTCTGGAAACACCATATATTTT. Its translation is CASSIPRFYSGNTIYF.

The chain recombines TRBV21-1 with TRBJ2-7; the D call in the table, TRBD2, was not verified against the DNA. TRBV21-1 counts as a pseudogene. This CDR3 is built from 14 residues. CDR3 sequence reads: CASSALGGSYEQYF. The CDR3 DNA is TGTGCCAGCAGCGCCCTGGGGGGGTCCTACGAGCAGTACTTC.

The chain carries TRBV7-3 and TRBJ1-1; 11 bases line up with TRBD1. Trimming took 6 bases from V and 0 from J; bases not matched to a gene: 9. The CDR3 is made up of 17 amino acids. Germline V lookup: CDR1 SGHTA, CDR2 FQGTGA. The CDR3 DNA follows: TGTGCCAGCAGTAGCGGGACAGGGGGGTTCTTGAACACTGAAGCTTTCTTT. The encoded protein is CASSSGTGGFLNTEAFF.

The chain couples TRBV7-8 to TRBJ2-3; maybe TRBD1 (5 bases). V was shortened by 6 bases and J by 0 bases, with 10 bases between the two germline ends. Germline CDR1 and CDR2: SGHVS and FQNEAQ. This CDR3 has 14 amino acids. CDR3 amino acids: CASRYRPSTDTQYF. The CDR3 DNA reads as TGTGCCAGCAGGTACAGGCCTAGCACAGATACGCAGTATTTT.

The V and J genes are TRBV14 and TRBJ1-1; D unresolved. CDR1 is SGHDN and CDR2 is FVKESK in the germline V gene. The CDR3 runs 13 residues. V lost 3 bases, J lost 1 base, and 6 bases lay in between. CDR3 coding DNA: TGTGCCAGCAGCCAGACAAAGAACACTGAAGCTTTCTTT. Its translation is CASSQTKNTEAFF.